The 25 T cell receptor beta chains reported below all come from one sample, sequenced in a study of shared clonotypes between healthy human individuals. Only in-frame clones appear in the TCRdb table, and some are missing; sequencing was by immunoSEQ multiplex PCR. Among about 1.5 million clones listed, 95% to 99% were seen once. Input material: naive CD4+ T cells sorted from blood. The sample's subset: CD45RA+ positively selected. These receptors all stem from a man aged 25-45 years in good health.

This chain joins TRBV6-6 and TRBJ1-5; D might be TRBD1 (5 bases). V lost 6 bases and J lost 2, with 11 bases in between. The CDR3 extends over 14 amino acids. Germline assignment: CDR1 MNHNY and CDR2 SVGAGI (reference sequence). The CDR3 DNA follows: TGTGCCAGCAGAGGGGACGGGCGCAATCAGCCCCAGCATTTT. It is translated as CASRGDGRNQPQHF.

The V gene is TRBV5-5, the J gene TRBJ2-7; the match to TRBD1 covers 11 bases. In germline, CDR1 is SGHKS, CDR2 YYEKEE (reference sequence). The CDR3 is made up of 15 amino acids. Trimming cost V 3 bases and J 6 bases; bases outside gene matches: 8. The DNA of the CDR3 is TGTGCCAGCAGCTCCTCCGGGACAGGGGGGCTCGAGCAGTACTTC. This sequence encodes CASSSSGTGGLEQYF.

The CDR3 DNA follows: TGTGCCAGCTCACCTACGACGCCTAATGAGCAGTTCTTC. Protein sequence: CASSPTTPNEQFF. The chain recombines TRBV18 with TRBJ2-1; D is ambiguous. CDR1 is KGHSH and CDR2 is LQKENI in the germline V gene. Trimming removed 3 bases at V and 7 bases at J, with 10 bases between. CDR3 length: 13 amino acids.

The chain links TRBV29-1 to TRBJ1-5; maybe TRBD1 (5 bases). The CDR3 runs to 12 residues. The germline gives CDR1 SQVTM, CDR2 ANQGSEA. Trimming cost V 6 bases and J 3 bases, with 9 bases left between them. The CDR3 DNA follows: TGCAGCGTCGGACAAACCAATCAGCCCCAGCATTTT. Amino acids: CSVGQTNQPQHF. Using reference TRBV29-1 and TRBJ1-5 for the parts outside the CDR3, the full variable domain is SAVISQKPSRDICQRGTSLTIQCQVDSQVTMMFWYRQQPGQSLTLIATANQGSEATYESGFVIDKFPISRPNLTFSTLTVSNMSPEDSSIYLCSVGQTNQPQHFGDGTRLSIL.

The chain combines TRBV27 with TRBJ2-1; 13 positions agree with TRBD2. The CDR3 covers 19 residues. Trimming removed 2 bases from V and 0 bases from J; junction bases left unmatched: 7. The germline V gene has CDR1 MNHEY and CDR2 SMNVEV (reference sequence). CDR3 in amino acids: CASSLTSGRAFSSYNEQFF. In DNA, the CDR3 is TGTGCCAGCAGTTTAACTAGCGGGAGGGCCTTTAGCTCCTACAATGAGCAGTTCTTC.

The J gene is TRBJ2-3, the V gene TRBV5-4; tentatively, D is TRBD1 or TRBD2 (7 bases each). Trimming cost V 3 bases and J 9 bases, with 14 bases left between them. CDR3 length: 13 residues. Germline CDR1 SGHNT, CDR2 YYREEE (reference sequence). DNA for the CDR3: TGTGCCAGCAGCTCAGGGGGGAGGGGAACGCAGTATTTT. Its translation: CASSSGGRGTQYF.

V gene TRBV4-1 combines with J gene TRBJ2-1, with 9 bases identical to TRBD2. The CDR3 is 17 residues long. J was trimmed by 5 bases and V by 10 bases; bases with no gene match: 18. Germline values: CDR1 MGHRA, CDR2 YSYEKL. The CDR3 DNA reads as TGCGCCACCAAACTAGCGGGCGACGGGTTGGGAGACAATGAGCAGTTCTTC. Translated: CATKLAGDGLGDNEQFF.

This rearrangement joins TRBV7-2 to TRBJ2-1; D perhaps matches TRBD1 (6 bases). This CDR3 has 14 amino acids. Trimming left V 4 bases short and J 5 bases short, with 12 bases between. Germline V lookup: CDR1 SGHTA, CDR2 FQGNSA. CDR3 residues: CASSSRQAHNEQFF. The DNA for the CDR3 is TGTGCCAGCAGCTCTAGACAGGCCCACAATGAGCAGTTCTTC.

A single count supports this clone. The rearrangement uses TRBV30 and TRBJ2-3; D gene uncertain. The CDR3 is 15 amino acids. The V end lost 3 bases, the J end lost 1 base, and 14 bases lay between the germline ends. Germline V lookup: CDR1 GTSNPN, CDR2 SVGIG (reference sequence). The CDR3 DNA is TGTGCCTGGAGGCGAGGTGGCGCGGGCACAGATACGCAGTATTTT. Translation: CAWRRGGAGTDTQYF.

The J gene is TRBJ2-1, the V gene TRBV28; D unresolved. CDR3 length equals 10 residues. The V end lost 11 bases, the J end lost 2 bases, and 4 bases lay between the germline ends. Looked up from germline, CDR1 is MDHEN and CDR2 is SYDVKM. The CDR3 nucleotides are TGTGCCGCCGCCTACAATGAGCAGTTCTTC. Its protein is CAAAYNEQFF.

As concerns this clone: This CDR3 is also generated by other DNA sequences in the sample. The chain recombines TRBV18 with TRBJ2-1, with 7 bases lining up with TRBD2. Per the germline V gene, CDR1 is KGHSH and CDR2 is LQKENI. The CDR3 runs to 16 residues. V trimming: 0 bases; J trimming: 0 bases; junction bases outside the gene matches: 2. Here the CDR3 DNA reads TGTGCCAGCTCACCACCGACGGGGGGCTCCTACAATGAGCAGTTCTTC. As protein: CASSPPTGGSYNEQFF.

V usage is TRBV28 and J usage is TRBJ1-1, with unresolved D. CDR1 and CDR2 from the germline V gene are MDHEN and SYDVKM. Trimming cost V 5 bases and J 6 bases, with 13 bases left between them. This CDR3 has 13 amino acids. The CDR3: CASSTLGRSEAFF. The DNA for the CDR3 is TGTGCCAGCAGTACCTTAGGGCGTTCTGAAGCTTTCTTT.

This chain links TRBV5-4 with TRBJ2-4, with 7 bases that match TRBD1. Germline V gene data show CDR1 as SGHNT and CDR2 as YYREEE (reference sequence). The J segment lost 7 bases and the V segment lost 4 bases, leaving 8 bases of the junction unmatched. This CDR3 is 14 amino acids long. The CDR3 coding sequence is TGTGCCAGCAGCCTAGGGGGCGCGCGGAACATTCAGTACTTC. As protein: CASSLGGARNIQYF.

The chain combines TRBV9 with TRBJ2-7; 10 bases map to TRBD2. Losses at the gene ends were 0 bases for V and 3 bases for J; bases not matched to a gene: 12. The CDR3 spans 18 residues. The germline V gene has CDR1 SGDLS and CDR2 YYNGEE. The CDR3 here is CASSVGASGRGSVYEQYF. CDR3 bases: TGTGCCAGCAGCGTAGGGGCTAGCGGGAGAGGTTCGGTCTACGAGCAGTACTTC.

The chain has TRBV15 and TRBJ1-2; D gene uncertain. Deletions cut 0 bases from V and 2 bases from J, with 13 bases between. This CDR3 has 16 residues. Per germline, CDR1 LNHNV and CDR2 YYDKDF (reference sequence). The chain's CDR3 is CATSRDLQPANYGYTF. For the CDR3, the DNA is TGTGCCACCAGCAGAGATCTTCAACCAGCAAACTATGGCTACACCTTC.

With regard to this clone: The sample holds other DNA sequences that translate to the same CDR3. This chain joins TRBV27 and TRBJ2-7; 7 bases are a match to TRBD2. CDR1 is MNHEY, CDR2 SMNVEV, per germline (reference sequence). Unmatched junction bases numbered 4, after V lost 3 bases and J lost 2 bases. The CDR3 extends over 14 amino acids. The CDR3 here is CASSFAGLPYEQYF. The CDR3 bases are TGTGCCAGCAGTTTTGCGGGACTACCCTACGAGCAGTACTTC.

This clone was found once. Other nucleotide sequences from this sample produce the same CDR3. The chain carries TRBV7-9 and TRBJ2-3, with D unresolved. V gave up 7 bases and J gave up 5 bases, with 4 bases separating them. Germline values: CDR1 SEHNR, CDR2 FQNEAQ (reference sequence). This CDR3 is 10 amino acids long. The CDR3 DNA reads TGTGCCAGCACGGGAGATACGCAGTATTTT. Encoded protein: CASTGDTQYF.

The V and J genes are TRBV7-2 and TRBJ2-1, with TRBD1 as a possible D gene (5 bases). CDR3 length equals 17 residues. Germline CDR1 SGHTA, CDR2 FQGNSA. V lost 2 bases and J lost 4, with 18 bases in between. This CDR3 reads CASSLRWQGRIYNEQFF. As DNA, the CDR3 is TGTGCCAGCAGCTTAAGGTGGCAGGGTCGAATTTACAATGAGCAGTTCTTC.

This rearrangement joins TRBV6-1 to TRBJ2-5; the D gene is possibly TRBD1 (6 bases). Germline loops: CDR1 MNHNS, CDR2 SASEGT. V lost 3 bases to trimming and J lost 1 base, with 12 bases between them. This CDR3 is built from 15 residues. The CDR3 DNA reads as TGTGCCAGCAGTGAGCCAACAGGGTTCCAAGAGACCCAGTACTTC. This translates into CASSEPTGFQETQYF.

This chain links TRBV30 with TRBJ2-7, with a tentative D call TRBD2 (6 bases). The V gene lost 2 bases and the J gene lost 0 bases, with 14 bases spanning the gap. This CDR3 comprises 15 residues. CDR1 is GTSNPN, CDR2 SVGIG, per germline (reference sequence). The CDR3 here is CAWSPPGLSSYEQYF. The CDR3 coding sequence is TGTGCCTGGAGTCCGCCGGGACTCAGCTCCTACGAGCAGTACTTC. Looking up the rest from reference TRBV30 and TRBJ2-7 gives the full variable domain: SQTIHQWPATLVQPVGSPLSLECTVEGTSNPNLYWYRQAAGRGLQLLFYSVGIGQISSEVPQNLSASRPQDRQFILSSKKLLLSDSGFYLCAWSPPGLSSYEQYFGPGTRLTVT.

The V gene is TRBV10-1, the J gene TRBJ2-5, with 9 bases fitting TRBD1. Looked up from germline, CDR1 is WNHNN and CDR2 is SYGVQD (reference sequence). This CDR3 has 13 amino acids. V lost 5 bases to trimming and J lost 3 bases; unmatched junction nucleotides: 1. CDR3 amino acids: CASSRDREETQYF. CDR3 coding DNA: TGCGCCAGCAGTCGGGACAGGGAAGAGACCCAGTACTTC.

The gene calls are TRBV18 and TRBJ2-2, with 8 positions matching TRBD2. CDR3 length: 18 amino acids. The V gene end was trimmed by 8 bases and the J gene end by 0 bases; junction bases not matched to a gene: 14. Per the germline V gene, CDR1 is KGHSH and CDR2 is LQKENI. CDR3 sequence (DNA): TGTGCCAGCCCAAAAAGACTACTCGGGGGGGCGAACACCGGGGAGCTGTTTTTT. This encodes CASPKRLLGGANTGELFF.

The chain recombines TRBV7-9 with TRBJ2-3; the match to TRBD1 covers 7 bases. The CDR3 contains 19 residues. Germline V CDR1 and CDR2: SEHNR, FQNEAQ (reference sequence). Trimming cost V 6 bases and J 0 bases; bases outside gene matches: 18. The CDR3 coding sequence is TGTGCCAGCAGTCGTTTACGGCAGGGGGACGGGGATAGCACAGATACGCAGTATTTT. This gives the protein CASSRLRQGDGDSTDTQYF.

The rearrangement uses TRBV4-1 and TRBJ2-7; 9 nucleotides line up with TRBD2. The germline gives CDR1 MGHRA, CDR2 YSYEKL. The CDR3 covers 15 residues. Unmatched junction bases numbered 11, after V lost 5 bases and J lost 6 bases. Written as DNA, the CDR3 is TGCGCCAGCAGCAAACAACCTATAGCGGGAGCCGAGCAGTACTTC. It translates to CASSKQPIAGAEQYF.

This chain uses TRBV25-1 with TRBJ2-7, with 11 bases matching TRBD2. Trimming removed 5 bases from V and 7 bases from J; junction bases left unmatched: 10. The CDR3 loop spans 15 amino acids. Germline CDR1 and CDR2: MGHDK and SYGVNS. The CDR3 nucleotides are TGTGCCAGCAGTCATAGCGGGAGGGCCAGGGGTGAGCAGTACTTC. Translated, it gives CASSHSGRARGEQYF.